Following are 31 T cell receptor beta chains from one sample sequenced in a study of blood T cell repertoires in COVID-19. Measured with immunoSEQ multiplex PCR; TCRdb has only the in-frame clones, and not every one. Of approximately 300,000 clones detected, about 89% appear once; the ten largest clones hold roughly 5.1%. The sequenced sample was peripheral blood. The receptors come from a man in his forties with acute or convalescent COVID-19.

The chain carries TRBV5-1 and TRBJ1-4, with unresolved D. From germline, CDR1 is SGHRS and CDR2 YFSETQ. The V and J ends lost 0 bases and 12 bases respectively, with 15 bases between them. The CDR3 is made up of 14 amino acids. This CDR3 is CASSLDPRSVELFF. CDR3 sequence (DNA): TGCGCCAGCAGCTTGGACCCCCGCTCGGTGGAACTGTTTTTT.

In this sample, this clone turned up once. V gene TRBV6-5 combines with J gene TRBJ1-5; D is perhaps TRBD1 (6 bases). Germline V gene data show CDR1 as MNHEY and CDR2 as SVGAGI. With 5 bases removed from V and 3 bases from J, the gap between germline ends came to 11 bases. CDR3 length equals 14 residues. The CDR3 DNA reads TGTGCCAGCAGTCGGACAGCCTTCAATCAGCCCCAGCATTTT. Its protein is CASSRTAFNQPQHF.

The chain employs TRBV29-1 and TRBJ2-7; 8 positions match TRBD2. J gave up 3 bases and V 4 bases, and 14 bases lay outside the gene matches. The CDR3 spans 16 residues. Germline V gene data show CDR1 as SQVTM and CDR2 as ANQGSEA. The CDR3 here is CSVASPGGVTLYEQYF. The CDR3 DNA is TGCAGCGTTGCTTCACCCGGGGGGGTTACGCTCTACGAGCAGTACTTC.

The J gene is TRBJ1-1, the V gene TRBV5-1; the match to TRBD1 covers 8 bases. CDR3 length equals 16 residues. The V gene end was trimmed by 1 base and the J gene end by 0 bases; junction bases not matched to a gene: 5. Germline assignment: CDR1 SGHRS and CDR2 YFSETQ. The chain's CDR3 is CASSLQGAGMNTEAFF. CDR3 nucleotide sequence: TGCGCCAGCAGCTTGCAGGGGGCCGGTATGAACACTGAAGCTTTCTTT.

This rearrangement joins TRBV29-1 to TRBJ1-2; 7 nucleotides align to TRBD1. V shed 1 base and J 1 base; nucleotides not matched to a gene: 12. This CDR3 is built from 17 residues. Germline CDR1 reads SQVTM; CDR2 reads ANQGSEA. CDR3 nucleotides: TGCAGCGTTGAAGCGTCCACGTTGGGACAGTATAACTATGGCTACACCTTC. It translates to CSVEASTLGQYNYGYTF.

This sequence joins TRBV2 and TRBJ2-3, with 7 bases identical to TRBD1. Germline-derived CDR1 and CDR2 are SNHLY and FYNNEI. This CDR3 region has 14 residues. Losses at the gene ends were 4 bases for V and 2 bases for J; bases not matched to a gene: 3. The CDR3 bases are TGTGCCAGCAGTGTTGGGACAGCCACAGATACGCAGTATTTT. Translating it yields CASSVGTATDTQYF.

The chain links TRBV6-5 to TRBJ2-1, with TRBD1 as a possible D gene (6 bases). V was trimmed by 0 bases and J by 3 bases, leaving 9 bases between them. This CDR3 spans 15 amino acids. Per the germline V gene, CDR1 is MNHEY and CDR2 is SVGAGI. The chain's CDR3 is CASSYSQGHYNEQFF. In DNA, the CDR3 is TGTGCCAGCAGTTACTCCCAGGGGCACTACAATGAGCAGTTCTTC.

Details on this clone: Its ends do not fully match the called genes, so a read error is possible. V usage is TRBV4-1 and J usage is TRBJ1-1; D is uncertain. Per germline, CDR1 MGHRA and CDR2 YSYEKL. This CDR3 contains 14 residues. The CDR3: CASSLGPGNSEAFF. CDR3 bases: TGCGCCAGCAGCCTAGGCCCCGGCAACAGTGAAGCTTTCTTT.

This chain uses TRBV5-6 with TRBJ1-1; no reliable D call. Germline V CDR1 and CDR2: SGHDT, YYEEEE. This CDR3 spans 13 amino acids. Trimming cost V 0 bases and J 6 bases, with 9 bases left between them. This CDR3 reads CASSLGELAEAFF. CDR3 sequence (DNA): TGTGCCAGCAGCTTGGGAGAGTTGGCTGAAGCTTTCTTT.

The chain employs TRBV29-1 and TRBJ2-1; 10 nucleotides line up with TRBD2. This CDR3 has 15 amino acids. V was clipped by 6 bases and J by 9 bases; unmatched bases: 14. Germline CDR1 and CDR2: SQVTM and ANQGSEA. CDR3 nucleotides: TGCAGCGTCGTCAAAACTAGCGGGGCTTGGGGTGAGCAGTTCTTC. The encoded protein is CSVVKTSGAWGEQFF.

The genes are TRBV6-2 or TRBV6-3 and TRBJ1-2; no reliable D call. The ends were cut back, 6 bases at V and 6 bases at J, with 17 bases in the middle. CDR1 and CDR2 from the germline V gene are MNHEY and SVGEGT. The CDR3 runs 14 residues. The DNA for the CDR3 is TGTGCCAGCAGCCGAGAGGGCCGCGTTGATGGCTACACCTTC. Translation gives CASSREGRVDGYTF.

The V and J genes are TRBV10-2 and TRBJ1-6; TRBD1 might be the D (6 bases). There are 15 residues in the CDR3. Germline V gene lookup returns CDR1 WSHSY and CDR2 SAAADI. Trimming cost V 7 bases and J 7 bases, with 17 bases left between them. For the CDR3, the DNA is TGCGCCAGCACCCTACAGGGTACGGGGAATTCACCCCTCCACTTT. It yields the protein CASTLQGTGNSPLHF.

The rearrangement uses TRBV5-5 and TRBJ1-5; 8 bases match TRBD1. CDR3 length: 14 residues. J gave up 4 bases and V 2 bases, and 2 bases lay outside the gene matches. Germline V gene data show CDR1 as SGHKS and CDR2 as YYEKEE (reference sequence). The CDR3 reads CASSLRQGNQPQHF. Written as DNA, the CDR3 is TGTGCCAGCAGCTTAAGACAGGGGAATCAGCCCCAGCATTTT.

The J gene is TRBJ1-4, the V gene TRBV2; D gene ambiguous. V was pared by 6 bases and J by 8 bases, with 22 bases between. Germline V lookup: CDR1 SNHLY, CDR2 FYNNEI. CDR3 size: 16 residues. CDR3 sequence (DNA): TGTGCCAGCAGGAATTTACCGGGTCCACAAGGAGAAAAACTGTTTTTT. Translation: CASRNLPGPQGEKLFF.

The genes are TRBV6-1 and TRBJ1-6; a weak D match, TRBD1 (5 bases). CDR3 length equals 16 residues. Germline V lookup: CDR1 MNHNS, CDR2 SASEGT. V was cut by 4 bases and J by 9 bases, with 19 bases left in between. The CDR3 protein is CASSARGTRGSSPLHF. In nucleotides, the CDR3 is TGTGCCAGCAGTGCTCGCGGGACCCGAGGTAGTTCACCCCTCCACTTT.

This chain connects TRBV25-1 to TRBJ2-4; D unclear. The V gene's germline CDR1 is MGHDK and CDR2 SYGVNS. V was pared by 2 bases and J by 2 bases, with 7 bases between. This CDR3 is built from 14 residues. CDR3 residues: CASSEVRTKNIQYF. CDR3 sequence (DNA): TGTGCCAGCAGTGAAGTGAGGACCAAAAACATTCAGTACTTC.

The chain uses TRBV10-3 and TRBJ2-7; 10 nucleotides line up with TRBD2. This CDR3 is 15 amino acids long. V shed 2 bases and J 3 bases; nucleotides not matched to a gene: 4. Per the germline V gene, CDR1 is ENHRY and CDR2 is SYGVKD. The chain's CDR3 is CAISEASSGSYEQYF. The CDR3 region has the DNA TGTGCCATCAGTGAGGCCTCTAGCGGGAGCTACGAGCAGTACTTC.

The chain couples TRBV19 to TRBJ1-5; 7 bases fit TRBD1. CDR1 is LNHDA, CDR2 SQIVND, per germline (reference sequence). Losses at the gene ends were 3 bases for V and 4 bases for J; bases not matched to a gene: 6. This CDR3 region has 15 residues. The CDR3 sequence is CASSIWAGGNQPQHF. In nucleotides, the CDR3 is TGTGCCAGTAGTATCTGGGCAGGGGGAAATCAGCCCCAGCATTTT.

This clone was seen only once. The chain has TRBV7-3 and TRBJ2-7; no clear D gene. Trimming removed 0 bases at V and 6 bases at J, with 12 bases between. Germline V CDR1 and CDR2: SGHTA, FQGTGA. The CDR3 covers 14 residues. CDR3 in amino acids: CASSLTTGPGEQYF. The CDR3 DNA follows: TGTGCCAGCAGCTTAACGACCGGCCCGGGCGAGCAGTACTTC.

The rearrangement joins TRBV4-1 to TRBJ1-1; D perhaps matches TRBD1 (5 bases). CDR3 size: 17 residues. Looked up from germline, CDR1 is MGHRA and CDR2 is YSYEKL. Trimming cost V 1 base and J 5 bases, with 20 bases left between them. CDR3 bases: TGCGCCAGCAGCCAAGCAGGTAGGACACCCTCCGGGACTGAAGCTTTCTTT. Amino acids: CASSQAGRTPSGTEAFF.

The chain combines TRBV6-6 with TRBJ2-5; TRBD2 agrees at 7 bases. The V segment lost 6 bases and the J segment 2 bases; nucleotides outside the gene matches: 3. The CDR3 consists of 13 residues. Germline V gene sequence: CDR1 MNHNY, CDR2 SVGAGI (reference sequence). The CDR3 is CASRRDYQETQYF. DNA of the CDR3: TGTGCCAGCAGGAGGGACTATCAAGAGACCCAGTACTTC.

The chain is built from TRBV9 and TRBJ1-1; D might be TRBD1 (5 bases). The V gene lost 9 bases and the J gene lost 0 bases, with 9 bases spanning the gap. Germline V gives CDR1 SGDLS, CDR2 YYNGEE. The CDR3 totals 12 residues. The CDR3 DNA reads as TGTGCCACAGGACATTTGAACACTGAAGCTTTCTTT. Its protein product is CATGHLNTEAFF.

The rearrangement links TRBV7-2 to TRBJ1-1; no firm D call. Germline-derived CDR1 and CDR2 are SGHTA and FQGNSA. The CDR3 extends over 13 amino acids. With 4 bases removed from V and 10 bases from J, the gap between germline ends came to 16 bases. CDR3 protein: CASSYGRSLTAFF. The CDR3 DNA sequence: TGTGCCAGCAGCTATGGCAGGTCTCTCACAGCTTTCTTT.

The rearrangement joins TRBV6-5 to TRBJ1-1, with 7 positions matching TRBD1. The V gene end was trimmed by 0 bases and the J gene end by 4 bases; junction bases not matched to a gene: 5. The germline CDR1 and CDR2 sequences are MNHEY and SVGAGI. The CDR3 is 15 amino acids. In DNA, the CDR3 is TGTGCCAGCAGTTACTCGAAACAGGGGAGCACTGAAGCTTTCTTT. Translating it yields CASSYSKQGSTEAFF.

The CDR3 region is CASSLARYGYTF. CDR3 nucleotides: TGTGCCAGCAGCCTAGCCCGATACGGCTACACCTTC. The chain has TRBV12-3 or TRBV12-4 and TRBJ1-2; no clear D gene. V dropped 6 bases and J dropped 8 bases, with 13 bases sitting between them. This CDR3 is 12 amino acids long.

V and J are TRBV6-6 and TRBJ1-6, with TRBD1 matching 7 bases. Germline V CDR1 and CDR2: MNHNY, SVGAGI (reference sequence). This CDR3 spans 19 amino acids. The J segment lost 4 bases and the V segment lost 5 bases, leaving 17 bases of the junction unmatched. CDR3: CASSPRQGSLTWYNSPLHF. CDR3 nucleotides: TGTGCCAGCAGTCCGCGACAGGGATCCCTTACGTGGTATAATTCACCCCTCCACTTT.

The chain links TRBV19 to TRBJ1-2; weak D call: TRBD1 (6 bases). V lost 1 base and J 6 bases, leaving 21 bases between the germline ends. Germline V gene data show CDR1 as LNHDA and CDR2 as SQIVND (reference sequence). The CDR3 runs 17 residues. CDR3: CASSIVFISRDNNGYTF. Written as DNA, the CDR3 is TGTGCCAGTAGTATAGTCTTCATATCCCGGGACAACAATGGCTACACCTTC.

The chain is built from TRBV5-1 and TRBJ2-3; 7 positions match TRBD2. The CDR3 is 14 amino acids. V dropped 4 bases and J dropped 3; count of bases not matched to a gene: 5. Germline V lookup: CDR1 SGHRS, CDR2 YFSETQ. CDR3 sequence reads: CASSPPAGTDTQYF. Written as DNA, the CDR3 is TGCGCCAGCAGCCCCCCAGCGGGAACAGATACGCAGTATTTT. Drawing the rest from reference TRBV5-1 and TRBJ2-3, the complete variable domain is KAGVTQTPRYLIKTRGQQVTLSCSPISGHRSVSWYQQTPGQGLQFLFEYFSETQRNKGNFPGRFSGRQFSNSRSEMNVSTLELGDSALYLCASSPPAGTDTQYFGPGTRLTVL.

The chain employs TRBV3-1 (or the pseudogene TRBV3-2) and TRBJ2-2; unclear D gene. Between the trimmed V and J ends, which lost 4 bases and 8 bases, there was a span of 11 bases. Germline V lookup: CDR1 LGHDT, CDR2 YNNKEL (reference sequence). CDR3 length: 13 residues. CDR3 residues: CASSLSSPGELFF. The CDR3 bases are TGTGCCAGCAGCCTATCTTCCCCGGGGGAGCTGTTTTTT.

The CDR3 reads CAWSKAGVDTQYF. The CDR3 nucleotides read TGTGCCTGGAGTAAAGCAGGGGTAGATACGCAGTATTTT. The chain employs TRBV30 and TRBJ2-3; D might be TRBD1 (6 bases). There are 13 residues in the CDR3. CDR1 and CDR2 from the germline V gene are GTSNPN and SVGIG (reference sequence). V lost 2 bases, J lost 5 bases, and 11 bases lay in between.

The rearrangement links TRBV12-5 to TRBJ1-2; 11 positions agree with TRBD1. CDR1 is LGHNT, CDR2 FRNRAP, per germline. With V trimmed by 1 base and J by 4 bases, 8 bases remained unmatched. This CDR3 is 17 amino acids long. The CDR3: CASGLGLTGTGGYGYTF. The CDR3 DNA is TGTGCTAGTGGTTTGGGCTTAACCGGGACAGGGGGCTATGGCTACACCTTC.